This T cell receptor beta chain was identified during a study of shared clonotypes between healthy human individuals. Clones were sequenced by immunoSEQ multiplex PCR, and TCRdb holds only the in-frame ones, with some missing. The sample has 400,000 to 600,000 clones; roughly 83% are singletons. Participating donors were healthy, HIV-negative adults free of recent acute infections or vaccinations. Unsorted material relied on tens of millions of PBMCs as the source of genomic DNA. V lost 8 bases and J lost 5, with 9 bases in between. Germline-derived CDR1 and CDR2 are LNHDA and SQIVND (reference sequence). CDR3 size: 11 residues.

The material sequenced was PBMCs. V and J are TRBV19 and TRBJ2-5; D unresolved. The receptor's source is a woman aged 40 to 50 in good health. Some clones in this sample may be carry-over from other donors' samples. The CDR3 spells CASEDGETQYF. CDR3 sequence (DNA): TGTGCCAGTGAGGACGGCGAGACCCAGTACTTC. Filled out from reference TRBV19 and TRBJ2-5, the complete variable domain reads DGGITQSPKYLFRKEGQNVTLSCEQNLNHDAMYWYRQDPGQGLRLIYYSQIVNDFQKGDIAEGYSVSREKKESFPLTVTSAQKNPTAFYLCASEDGETQYFGPGTRLLVL.